The rows below give T cell receptor beta chains drawn from one sample of a study of blood T cell repertoires in COVID-19. Sequencing was performed with immunoSEQ multiplex PCR; in TCRdb, only in-frame clones are kept and a portion is missing. This table has roughly 250,000 clones, over 70% appearing once. Sequenced sample: peripheral blood. The receptors here all came from a man aged 40-55 years with active or convalescent COVID-19. Both conserved end residues are part of each CDR3. A D gene is named only where the DNA matches it firmly. Clone size is not always given. Where it is, it says once, few, many or a class for expanded clones.

clone_size j_call d_call v_call cdr3_aa cdr3_nt
. TRBJ1-5 . TRBV18 CASSPGQSNQPQHF TGTGCCAGCTCACCGGGACAAAGCAATCAGCCCCAGCATTTT
. TRBJ1-1 TRBD1 TRBV7-3 CASSSGQLNTEAFF TGTGCCAGCAGCTCGGGACAGCTGAACACTGAAGCTTTCTTT
. TRBJ2-5 TRBD1 TRBV5-1 CASSLRPGGQQETQYF TGCGCCAGCAGCCTCAGGCCAGGGGGCCAGCAAGAGACCCAGTACTTC
. TRBJ1-6 . TRBV28 CASGAAYSPLHF TGTGCCAGCGGGGCAGCCTATTCACCCCTCCACTTT
. TRBJ2-3 . TRBV3-1/TRBV3-2 CASSQQGTTSKNYF TGTGCCAGCAGCCAACAGGGTACCACTTCGAAAAATTATTTT
. TRBJ2-7 TRBD2 TRBV19 CASSMSGSSYEQYF TGTGCCAGTAGTATGAGCGGGAGTTCCTACGAGCAGTACTTC
once TRBJ2-7 . TRBV30 CACGRGGSSYEQYF TGTGCCTGTGGAAGGGGGGGCTCTTCCTACGAGCAGTACTTC
. TRBJ1-2 . TRBV30 CAWSSSNRDGYTF TGTGCCTGGAGTAGCTCCAATCGGGATGGCTACACCTTC
. TRBJ1-5 TRBD1 TRBV6-5 CASRGQINQPQHF TGTGCCAGCAGGGGACAGATCAATCAGCCCCAGCATTTT
. TRBJ1-2 . TRBV15 CATSRVDQVQGGGYTF TGTGCCACCAGCAGGGTTGATCAGGTCCAGGGAGGGGGCTACACCTTC
. TRBJ1-1 . TRBV10-1 CASSESGRDRSEAFF TGCGCCAGCAGTGAGTCCGGCAGGGATCGATCTGAAGCTTTCTTT
. TRBJ1-6 TRBD1 TRBV3-1/TRBV3-2 CASSQDRGSSYNSPLHF TGTGCCAGCAGCCAAGACAGGGGGAGCTCCTATAATTCACCCCTCCACTTT
few TRBJ2-5 . TRBV20-1 CSASPVKETQYF TGCAGTGCTAGTCCGGTCAAAGAGACCCAGTACTTC
. TRBJ2-4 . TRBV27 CASSAAIAKNIQYF TGTGCCAGCAGCGCAGCGATAGCCAAAAACATTCAGTACTTC
. TRBJ1-2 . TRBV18 CASSQTEIYGYTF TGTGCCAGCTCACAGACAGAGATCTATGGCTACACCTTC
. TRBJ2-2 . TRBV5-4 CASSLVTGNTGELFF TGTGCCAGCAGCTTGGTTACAGGGAACACCGGGGAGCTGTTTTTT
. TRBJ1-2 TRBD1 TRBV6-5 CASSRGTGRGGYTF TGTGCCAGCAGCCGGGGGACAGGGAGGGGAGGCTACACCTTC
. TRBJ1-1 . TRBV18 CASSPLEGLPTEAFF TGTGCCAGCTCACCACTCGAGGGACTCCCCACTGAAGCTTTCTTT
. TRBJ2-2 TRBD1 TRBV6-5 CASRLQGARGELFF TGTGCCAGCAGGCTACAGGGGGCACGGGGGGAGCTGTTTTTT
. TRBJ1-1 . TRBV19 CASGSREGTEAFF TGTGCCAGTGGGTCCAGGGAGGGGACTGAAGCTTTCTTT
. TRBJ1-4 TRBD1 TRBV30 CAWSPGTGVEKLFF TGTGCCTGGAGTCCTGGGACAGGGGTCGAAAAACTGTTTTTT
. TRBJ1-1 TRBD1 TRBV11-3 CASRAGGTEAFF TGTGCCAGCAGGGCAGGGGGGACTGAAGCTTTCTTT
. TRBJ1-2 TRBD1 TRBV12-3/TRBV12-4 CASNRGGNYGYTF TGTGCCTCCAACAGGGGCGGGAACTATGGCTACACCTTC
. TRBJ1-4 TRBD1 TRBV18 CASSPPGQGVANEKLFF TGTGCCAGCTCACCCCCGGGACAGGGGGTTGCTAATGAAAAACTGTTTTTT
. TRBJ1-6 . TRBV19 CASRGQVDQPLHF TGTGCCAGTAGGGGCCAGGTGGATCAGCCCCTCCACTTT
. TRBJ1-5 TRBD1 TRBV27 CASSPTGTGGLPQHF TGTGCCAGCAGTCCAACCGGGACAGGGGGTCTTCCCCAGCATTTT
. TRBJ2-1 . TRBV12-2 CASRLIFPNEQFF TGTGCAAGTCGCTTAATCTTCCCCAATGAGCAGTTCTTC
. TRBJ1-2 . TRBV7-8 CASSLEDRGTSYGYTF TGTGCCAGCAGCTTAGAGGACAGAGGAACCTCCTATGGCTACACCTTC
. TRBJ1-5 . TRBV7-8 CASSRWGDRQPQHF TGTGCCAGCAGCCGATGGGGGGATCGGCAGCCCCAGCATTTT
. TRBJ2-5 . TRBV7-2 CASSTGNVGGETQYF TGTGCCAGCAGTACAGGCAACGTGGGGGGAGAGACCCAGTACTTC
once TRBJ2-5 TRBD2 TRBV11-2 CASKTGLPQETQYF TGTGCCAGCAAAACGGGACTACCACAAGAGACCCAGTACTTC
. TRBJ2-3 . TRBV2 CASSPGGGTDTQYF TGTGCCAGCAGTCCGGGGGGCGGCACAGATACGCAGTATTTT
. TRBJ1-3 . TRBV5-1 CASSLAGFGNTIYF TGCGCCAGCAGCTTGGCAGGGTTTGGGAACACCATATATTTT
. TRBJ2-1 TRBD2 TRBV7-2 CASSLQLAGGNNEQFF TGTGCCAGCAGCCTCCAACTAGCGGGGGGAAACAATGAGCAGTTCTTC
. TRBJ1-2 TRBD1 TRBV6-5 CASNSRDSRDYGYTF TGTGCCAGCAATTCACGGGACAGTAGAGACTATGGCTACACCTTC
. TRBJ2-7 . TRBV9 CASSVEAATYEQYF TGTGCCAGCAGCGTAGAAGCGGCCACCTACGAGCAGTACTTC
. TRBJ2-5 TRBD2 TRBV5-4 CASMERGGETQYF TGTGCCAGCATGGAGCGGGGGGGGGAGACCCAGTACTTC
. TRBJ2-2 TRBD2 TRBV10-3 CAISASGSTSGELFF TGTGCCATCAGTGCTAGCGGGAGTACGAGCGGGGAGCTGTTTTTT
. TRBJ2-3 TRBD1 TRBV27 CASKQGSVETQYF TGTGCCAGCAAACAGGGGAGTGTAGAGACGCAGTATTTT
. TRBJ2-7 . TRBV28 CASTVRGFYEQYF TGTGCCAGCACCGTCAGGGGTTTTTACGAGCAGTACTTC
. TRBJ1-2 . TRBV12-3/TRBV12-4 CASNRQDNYGYTF TGTGCCAGCAACCGACAGGATAACTATGGCTACACCTTC
. TRBJ2-3 . TRBV5-1 CASSLPGGTDTQYF TGCGCCAGCAGCTTGCCAGGGGGGACAGATACGCAGTATTTT
. TRBJ1-2 . TRBV6-2/TRBV6-3 CASSYSISRRTSNYGYTF TGTGCCAGCAGTTACTCGATAAGCCGAAGAACTTCTAACTATGGCTACACCTTC
. TRBJ2-5 . TRBV10-3 CAIGSGETQYF TGTGCCATCGGGAGTGGAGAGACCCAGTACTTC
. TRBJ2-4 . TRBV6-2/TRBV6-3 CASSPRDTLNIQYF TGTGCCAGCAGCCCCAGGGATACCCTAAACATTCAGTACTTC
. TRBJ2-1 TRBD2 TRBV18 CASSPRTSGSGEQFF TGTGCCAGCTCACCTAGGACTAGCGGGAGCGGGGAGCAGTTCTTC
. TRBJ2-2 TRBD2 TRBV3-1/TRBV3-2 CASIRTSGVGGELFF TGTGCCAGCATCCGGACTAGCGGGGTAGGCGGGGAGCTGTTTTTT
few TRBJ1-1 . TRBV7-8 CASSPDIYTEAFF TGTGCCAGCAGCCCAGACATTTACACTGAAGCTTTCTTT
. TRBJ2-1 . TRBV7-2 CASSSTFRAGNEQFF TGTGCCAGCAGCTCAACGTTCAGGGCGGGGAATGAGCAGTTCTTC
. TRBJ1-3 . TRBV5-1 CASSFAGFGNTIYF TGCGCCAGCAGCTTTGCAGGGTTCGGAAACACCATATATTTT
. TRBJ1-2 TRBD1 TRBV6-5 CASRAGGIGGYTF TGTGCCAGCAGGGCAGGGGGCATTGGAGGCTACACCTTC
. TRBJ2-3 . TRBV7-2 CASSLSGYSDTQYF TGTGCCAGCAGCTTATCGGGGTATTCAGATACGCAGTATTTT
once TRBJ1-1 . TRBV27 CASSSSPDFWNTEAFF TGTGCCAGCAGTTCAAGTCCGGACTTCTGGAACACTGAAGCTTTCTTT
. TRBJ1-1 . TRBV2 CASISFGDTEAFF TGTGCCAGCATAAGTTTCGGGGACACTGAAGCTTTCTTT
. TRBJ1-1 TRBD1 TRBV5-1 CASSGGTGGTEAFF TGCGCCAGCAGCGGCGGGACAGGGGGGACTGAAGCTTTCTTT
. TRBJ1-2 TRBD1 TRBV12-3/TRBV12-4 CASSLTGANGYTF TGTGCCAGCAGTTTGACAGGGGCGAATGGCTACACCTTC
. TRBJ1-2 . TRBV24-1 CATSGAGDGYTF TGTGCCACCAGTGGGGCAGGGGATGGCTACACCTTC
. TRBJ2-1 . TRBV5-6 CASSFSESEQFF TGTGCCAGCAGCTTCAGCGAGTCCGAGCAGTTCTTC
. TRBJ1-2 TRBD1 TRBV6-5 CASSSHSDRGRYGYTF TGTGCCAGCAGTTCCCACTCAGACAGGGGTCGTTATGGCTACACCTTC
. TRBJ2-7 TRBD1 TRBV30 CAWSAGTGTYEQYF TGTGCCTGGAGTGCCGGGACAGGGACCTACGAGCAGTACTTC